The TCR beta chain described here comes from a study of T cell repertoires in cytomegalovirus infection. Study-level information: Peptides in the study included HLA-C-restricted and HLA-B-restricted CMV epitopes. CMV infection plus the matching HLA type was flagged by public TCR beta signatures.

From the reads, TCRdb called clonotypes with MiXCR, one entry per CDR3 protein. The sample has about a million distinct CDR3 sequences, approximately 33% seen once. Per the germline V gene, CDR1 is MNHEY and CDR2 is SMNVEV (reference sequence). V was pared by 5 bases and J by 5 bases, with 9 bases of the junction left unmatched. The CDR3 spans 16 residues. Points on this clonotype: Its target is not known.

The sequence was obtained from a human donor in good health (CMV status not recorded). Some clones in this sample may be carry-over from other donors' samples. The chain couples TRBV27 to TRBJ2-1; 10 bases fit TRBD2. This sample comprised cultured CD8+ T cells from PBMCs, obtained from culture after CMV antigen stimulation. The CDR3 region has the DNA TGTGCCAGCAGTCCCTTAGCGGGGGGCTACCACAATGAGCAGTTCTTC. It translates to CASSPLAGGYHNEQFF.